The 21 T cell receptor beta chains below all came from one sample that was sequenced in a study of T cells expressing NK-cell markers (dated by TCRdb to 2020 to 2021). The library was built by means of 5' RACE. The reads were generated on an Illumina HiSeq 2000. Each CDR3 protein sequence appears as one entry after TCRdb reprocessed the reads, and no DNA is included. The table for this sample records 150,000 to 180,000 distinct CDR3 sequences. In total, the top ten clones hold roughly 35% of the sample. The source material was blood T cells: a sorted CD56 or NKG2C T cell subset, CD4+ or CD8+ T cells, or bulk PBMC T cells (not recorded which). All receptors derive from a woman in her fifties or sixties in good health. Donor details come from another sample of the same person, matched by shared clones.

The CDR3 here is CASSQEGQYTEAFF. The rearrangement joins TRBV4-1 to TRBJ1-1; TCRdb selects TRBD1, and the lack of DNA leaves this call unchecked. From germline, CDR1 is MGHRA and CDR2 YSYEKL. The CDR3 runs 14 residues.

CDR3 residues: CASSQHFDRVTNEKLFF. This chain connects TRBV3-1 to TRBJ1-4. The CDR3 is 17 residues long. The germline CDR1 and CDR2 sequences are LGHDT and YNNKEL (reference sequence).

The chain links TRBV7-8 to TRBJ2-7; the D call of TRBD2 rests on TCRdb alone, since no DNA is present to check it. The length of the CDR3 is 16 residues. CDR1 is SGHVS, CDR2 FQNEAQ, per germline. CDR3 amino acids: CASSPDVAGGLYEQYF.

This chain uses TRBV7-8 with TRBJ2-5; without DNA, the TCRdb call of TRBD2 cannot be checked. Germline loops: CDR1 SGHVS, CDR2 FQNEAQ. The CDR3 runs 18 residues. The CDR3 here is CASSLAPGSGRERETQYF.

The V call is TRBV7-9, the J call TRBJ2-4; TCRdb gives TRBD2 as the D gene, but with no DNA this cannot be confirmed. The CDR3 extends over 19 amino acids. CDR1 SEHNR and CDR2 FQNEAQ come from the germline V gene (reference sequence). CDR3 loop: CASSSPPGLAGGTKNIQYF.

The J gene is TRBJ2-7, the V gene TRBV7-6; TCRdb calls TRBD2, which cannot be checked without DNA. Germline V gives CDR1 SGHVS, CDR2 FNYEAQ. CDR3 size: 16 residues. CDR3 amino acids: CASSSPTSGETYEQYF.

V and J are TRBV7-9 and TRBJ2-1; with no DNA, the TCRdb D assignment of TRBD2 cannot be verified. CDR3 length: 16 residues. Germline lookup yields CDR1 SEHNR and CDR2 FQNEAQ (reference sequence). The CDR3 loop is CASSFRADLQGNEQFF.

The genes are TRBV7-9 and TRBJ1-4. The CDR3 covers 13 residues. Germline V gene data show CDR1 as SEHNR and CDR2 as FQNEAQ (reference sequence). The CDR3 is CASSLTGEEKLFF.

This chain's CDR3 is CSARSRMDEQYF. V and J are TRBV20-1 and TRBJ2-7. Germline loops: CDR1 DFQATT, CDR2 SNEGSKA (reference sequence). This CDR3 has 12 amino acids.

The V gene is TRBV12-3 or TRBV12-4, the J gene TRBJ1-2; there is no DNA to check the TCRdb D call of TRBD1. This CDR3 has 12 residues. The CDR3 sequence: CASGDRVVSYTF.

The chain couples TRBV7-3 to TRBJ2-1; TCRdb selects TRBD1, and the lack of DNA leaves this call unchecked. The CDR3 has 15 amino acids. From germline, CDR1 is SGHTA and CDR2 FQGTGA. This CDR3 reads CASGVYGDKSNEQFF.

The CDR3 is CASEGIRGNEQFF. The genes are TRBV11-2 and TRBJ2-1; no DNA is available, so the TRBD1 call from TCRdb remains unchecked. The germline V gene has CDR1 SGHAT and CDR2 FQNNGV. The CDR3 sequence is 13 residues long. The complete variable domain, with remaining parts taken from reference TRBV11-2 and TRBJ2-1, reads EAGVAQSPRYKIIEKRQSVAFWCNPISGHATLYWYQQILGQGPKLLIQFQNNGVVDDSQLPKDRFSAERLKGVDSTLKIQPAKLEDSAVYLCASEGIRGNEQFFGPGTRLTVL.

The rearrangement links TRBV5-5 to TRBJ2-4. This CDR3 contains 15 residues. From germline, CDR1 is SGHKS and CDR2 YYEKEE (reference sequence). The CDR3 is CASSLGEFTKNIQYF.

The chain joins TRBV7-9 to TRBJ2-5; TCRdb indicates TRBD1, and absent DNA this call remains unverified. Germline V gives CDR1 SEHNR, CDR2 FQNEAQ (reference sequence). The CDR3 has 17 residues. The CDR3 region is CASSLRPTGVEQETQYF.

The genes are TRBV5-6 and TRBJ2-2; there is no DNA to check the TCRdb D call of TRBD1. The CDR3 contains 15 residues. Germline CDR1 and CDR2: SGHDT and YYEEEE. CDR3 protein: CASSLSQGGTGELFF.

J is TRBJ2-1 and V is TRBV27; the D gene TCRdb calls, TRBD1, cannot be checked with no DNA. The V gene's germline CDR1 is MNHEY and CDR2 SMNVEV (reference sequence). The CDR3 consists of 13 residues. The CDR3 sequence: CASSSLGVHEQFF.

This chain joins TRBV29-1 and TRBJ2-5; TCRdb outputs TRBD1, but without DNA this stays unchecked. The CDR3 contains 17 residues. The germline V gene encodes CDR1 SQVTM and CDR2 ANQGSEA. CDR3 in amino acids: CSVEERGRGLAAETQYF.

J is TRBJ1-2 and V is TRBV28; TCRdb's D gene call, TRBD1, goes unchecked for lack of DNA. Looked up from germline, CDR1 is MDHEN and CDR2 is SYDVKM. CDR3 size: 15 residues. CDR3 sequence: CASSPPGANPYGYTF.

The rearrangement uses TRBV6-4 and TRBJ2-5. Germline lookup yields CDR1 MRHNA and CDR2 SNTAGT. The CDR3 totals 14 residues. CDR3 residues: CASSVTVYQETQYF.

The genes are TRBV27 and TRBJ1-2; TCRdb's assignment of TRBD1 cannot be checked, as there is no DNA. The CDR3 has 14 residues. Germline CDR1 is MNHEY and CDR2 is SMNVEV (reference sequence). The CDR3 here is CASSGYPEADGYTF.

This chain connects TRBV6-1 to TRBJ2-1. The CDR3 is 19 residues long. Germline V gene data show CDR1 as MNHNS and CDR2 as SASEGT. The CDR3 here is CASSEAGLWRTGALDEQFF.